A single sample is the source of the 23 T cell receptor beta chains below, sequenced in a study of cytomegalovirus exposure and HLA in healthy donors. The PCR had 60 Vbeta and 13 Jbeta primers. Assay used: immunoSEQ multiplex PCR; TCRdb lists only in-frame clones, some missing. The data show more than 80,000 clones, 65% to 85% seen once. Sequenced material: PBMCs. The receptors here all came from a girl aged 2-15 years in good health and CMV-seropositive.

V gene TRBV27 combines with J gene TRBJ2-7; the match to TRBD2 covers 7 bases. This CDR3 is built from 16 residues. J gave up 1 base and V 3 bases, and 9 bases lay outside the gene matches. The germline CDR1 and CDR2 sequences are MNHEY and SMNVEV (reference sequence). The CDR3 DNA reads TGTGCCAGCAGTTTCCCCCCTAGCGGCAAATCCTACGAGCAGTACTTC. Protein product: CASSFPPSGKSYEQYF.

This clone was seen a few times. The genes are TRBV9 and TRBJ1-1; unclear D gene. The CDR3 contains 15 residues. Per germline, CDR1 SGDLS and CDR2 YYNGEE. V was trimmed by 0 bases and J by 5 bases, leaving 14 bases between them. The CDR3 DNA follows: TGTGCCAGCAGCGTAGCTGAGGAGGTTCGGACTGAAGCTTTCTTT. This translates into CASSVAEEVRTEAFF.

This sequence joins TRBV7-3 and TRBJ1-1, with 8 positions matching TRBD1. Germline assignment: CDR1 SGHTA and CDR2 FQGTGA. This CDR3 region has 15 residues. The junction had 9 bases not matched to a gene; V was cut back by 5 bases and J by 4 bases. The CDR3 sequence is CASSPNRGRSTEAFF. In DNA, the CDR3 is TGTGCCAGCAGCCCCAACAGGGGGAGGAGCACTGAAGCTTTCTTT.

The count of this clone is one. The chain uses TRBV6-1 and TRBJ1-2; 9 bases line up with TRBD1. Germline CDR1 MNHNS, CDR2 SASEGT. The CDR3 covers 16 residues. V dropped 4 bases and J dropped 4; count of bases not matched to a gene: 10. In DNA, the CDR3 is TGTGCCAGCAGTGGCCGCACAGGGGGCAGCGGCTATGGCTACACCTTC. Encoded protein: CASSGRTGGSGYGYTF.

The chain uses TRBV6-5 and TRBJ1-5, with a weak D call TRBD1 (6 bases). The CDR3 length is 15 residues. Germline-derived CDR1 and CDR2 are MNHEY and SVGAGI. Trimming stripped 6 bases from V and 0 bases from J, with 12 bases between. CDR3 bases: TGTGCCAGCAGGAAGAGGACAGCTAGCAATCAGCCCCAGCATTTT. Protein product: CASRKRTASNQPQHF.

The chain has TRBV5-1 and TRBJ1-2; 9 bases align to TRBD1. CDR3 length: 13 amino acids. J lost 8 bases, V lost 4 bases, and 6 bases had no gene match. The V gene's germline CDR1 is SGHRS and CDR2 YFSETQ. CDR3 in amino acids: CASSARTGVGYTF. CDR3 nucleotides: TGCGCCAGCAGCGCCCGGACAGGGGTGGGCTACACCTTC.

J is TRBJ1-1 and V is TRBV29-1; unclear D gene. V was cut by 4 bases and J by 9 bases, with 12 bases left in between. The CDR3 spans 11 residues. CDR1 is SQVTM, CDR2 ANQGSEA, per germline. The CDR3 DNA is TGCAGCGTTGGACCCCTAGGTAAAGCTTTCTTT. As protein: CSVGPLGKAFF.

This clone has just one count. The CDR3 here is CASSEDRSGNTIYF. The CDR3 nucleotides are TGTGCCAGTAGCGAAGACAGGTCTGGAAACACCATATATTTT. V usage is TRBV19 and J usage is TRBJ1-3; TRBD1 is a possible D gene (6 bases). The germline V gene has CDR1 LNHDA and CDR2 SQIVND (reference sequence). The CDR3 covers 14 residues. Between the trimmed V and J ends, which lost 6 bases and 1 base, there was a span of 10 bases.

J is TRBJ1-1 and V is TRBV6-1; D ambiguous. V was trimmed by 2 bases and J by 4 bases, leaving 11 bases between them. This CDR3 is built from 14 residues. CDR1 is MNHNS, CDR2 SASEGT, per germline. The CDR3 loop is CASSENSGVTEAFF. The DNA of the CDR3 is TGTGCCAGCAGTGAAAATTCCGGAGTCACTGAAGCTTTCTTT.

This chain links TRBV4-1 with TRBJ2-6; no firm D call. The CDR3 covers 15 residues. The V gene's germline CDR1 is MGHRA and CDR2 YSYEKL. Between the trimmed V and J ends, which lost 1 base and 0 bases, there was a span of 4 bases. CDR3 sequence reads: CASSQGISGANVLTF. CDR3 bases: TGCGCCAGCAGCCAAGGTATCTCTGGGGCCAACGTCCTGACTTTC.

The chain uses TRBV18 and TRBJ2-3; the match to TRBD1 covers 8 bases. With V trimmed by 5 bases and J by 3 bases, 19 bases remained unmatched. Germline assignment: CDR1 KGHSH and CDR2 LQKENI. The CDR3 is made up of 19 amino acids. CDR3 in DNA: TGTGCCAGCTCAACACGATTCCTAGCCAGGGGGCTAGGAACAGATACGCAGTATTTT. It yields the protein CASSTRFLARGLGTDTQYF.

CDR3 sequence reads: CASSLSLDLTGNGYTF. The CDR3 DNA is TGTGCCAGCAGCTTATCCTTGGACTTGACAGGAAATGGCTACACCTTC. The V call is TRBV7-9, the J call TRBJ1-2, with D possibly being TRBD1 (6 bases). Trimming removed 2 bases from V and 6 bases from J, with 19 bases in between. Germline V gene lookup returns CDR1 SEHNR and CDR2 FQNEAQ (reference sequence). The CDR3 runs 16 residues. The complete variable domain, with remaining parts taken from reference TRBV7-9 and TRBJ1-2, reads DTGVSQNPRHKITKRGQNVTFRCDPISEHNRLYWYRQTLGQGPEFLTYFQNEAQLEKSRLLSDRFSAERPKGSFSTLEIQRTEQGDSAMYLCASSLSLDLTGNGYTFGSGTRLTVV.

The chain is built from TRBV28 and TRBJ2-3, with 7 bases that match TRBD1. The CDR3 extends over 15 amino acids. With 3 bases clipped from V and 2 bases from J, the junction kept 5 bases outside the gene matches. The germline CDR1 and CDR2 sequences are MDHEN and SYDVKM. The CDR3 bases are TGTGCCAGCAGTTTCGGACAGGCCAACACAGATACGCAGTATTTT. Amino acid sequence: CASSFGQANTDTQYF.

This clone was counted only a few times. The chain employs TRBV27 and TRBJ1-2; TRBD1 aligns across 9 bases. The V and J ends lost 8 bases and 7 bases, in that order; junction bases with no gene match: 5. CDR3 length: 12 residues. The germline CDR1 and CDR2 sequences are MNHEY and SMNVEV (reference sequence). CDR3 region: CASEDRGSGYTF. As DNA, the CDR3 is TGTGCCAGCGAGGACAGGGGCAGTGGCTACACCTTC.

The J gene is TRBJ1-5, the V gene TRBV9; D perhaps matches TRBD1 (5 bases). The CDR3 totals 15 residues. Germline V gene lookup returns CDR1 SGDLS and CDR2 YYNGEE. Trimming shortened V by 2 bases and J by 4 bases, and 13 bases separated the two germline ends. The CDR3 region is CASSVSSGYNQPQHF. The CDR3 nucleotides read TGTGCCAGCAGCGTTTCGTCAGGGTATAATCAGCCCCAGCATTTT.

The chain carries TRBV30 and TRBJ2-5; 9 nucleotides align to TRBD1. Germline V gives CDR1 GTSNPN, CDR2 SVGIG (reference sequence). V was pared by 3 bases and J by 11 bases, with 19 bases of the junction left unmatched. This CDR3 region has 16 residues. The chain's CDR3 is CAWRANTGTGTYAQYF. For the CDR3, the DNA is TGTGCCTGGAGGGCAAATACCGGGACAGGGACATACGCGCAGTACTTC.

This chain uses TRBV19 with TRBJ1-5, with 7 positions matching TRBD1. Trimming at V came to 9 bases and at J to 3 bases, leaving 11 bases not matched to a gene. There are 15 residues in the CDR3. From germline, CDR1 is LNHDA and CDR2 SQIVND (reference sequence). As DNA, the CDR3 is TGTGCCAGCCGGTTGGGGGGACAGTTCAATCAGCCCCAGCATTTT. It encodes CASRLGGQFNQPQHF.

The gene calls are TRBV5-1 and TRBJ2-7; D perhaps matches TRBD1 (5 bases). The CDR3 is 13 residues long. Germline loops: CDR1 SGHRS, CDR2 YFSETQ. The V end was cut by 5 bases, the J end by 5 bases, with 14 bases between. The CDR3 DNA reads TGCGCCAGCAGACCTACGATAGGGGACGAGCAGTACTTC. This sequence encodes CASRPTIGDEQYF.

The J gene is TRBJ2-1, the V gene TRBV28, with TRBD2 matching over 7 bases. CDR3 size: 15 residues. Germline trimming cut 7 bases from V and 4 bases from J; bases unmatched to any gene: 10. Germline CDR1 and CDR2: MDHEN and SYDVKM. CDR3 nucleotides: TGTGCCAGCATCCTTAGCGGGCGCGGGTACAATGAGCAGTTCTTC. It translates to CASILSGRGYNEQFF.

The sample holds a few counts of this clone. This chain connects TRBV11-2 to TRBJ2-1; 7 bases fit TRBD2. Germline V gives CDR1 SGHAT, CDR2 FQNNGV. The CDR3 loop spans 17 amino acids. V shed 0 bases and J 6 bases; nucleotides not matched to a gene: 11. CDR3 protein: CASSLEGGRPDANEQFF. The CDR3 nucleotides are TGTGCCAGCAGCTTAGAGGGCGGGAGACCTGACGCCAATGAGCAGTTCTTC.

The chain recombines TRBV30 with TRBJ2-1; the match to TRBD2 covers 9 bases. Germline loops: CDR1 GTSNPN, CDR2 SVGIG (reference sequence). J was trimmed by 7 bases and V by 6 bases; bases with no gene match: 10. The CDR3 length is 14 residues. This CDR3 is CACNRRLAANEQFF. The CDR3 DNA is TGTGCCTGCAATAGGAGACTAGCGGCTAATGAGCAGTTCTTC.

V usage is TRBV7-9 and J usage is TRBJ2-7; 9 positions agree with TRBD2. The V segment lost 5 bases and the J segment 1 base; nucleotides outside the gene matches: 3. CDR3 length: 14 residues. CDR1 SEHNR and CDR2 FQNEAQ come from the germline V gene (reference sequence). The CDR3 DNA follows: TGTGCCAGCAGCACGGGACTAGCATCCTACGAGCAGTACTTC. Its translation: CASSTGLASYEQYF.

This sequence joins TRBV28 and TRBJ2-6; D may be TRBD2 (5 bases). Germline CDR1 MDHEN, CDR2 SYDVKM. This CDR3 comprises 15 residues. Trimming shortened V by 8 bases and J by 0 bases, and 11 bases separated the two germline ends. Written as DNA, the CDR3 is TGTGCCAGCGAGGGTGGCTACTCTGGGGCCAACGTCCTGACTTTC. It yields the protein CASEGGYSGANVLTF.